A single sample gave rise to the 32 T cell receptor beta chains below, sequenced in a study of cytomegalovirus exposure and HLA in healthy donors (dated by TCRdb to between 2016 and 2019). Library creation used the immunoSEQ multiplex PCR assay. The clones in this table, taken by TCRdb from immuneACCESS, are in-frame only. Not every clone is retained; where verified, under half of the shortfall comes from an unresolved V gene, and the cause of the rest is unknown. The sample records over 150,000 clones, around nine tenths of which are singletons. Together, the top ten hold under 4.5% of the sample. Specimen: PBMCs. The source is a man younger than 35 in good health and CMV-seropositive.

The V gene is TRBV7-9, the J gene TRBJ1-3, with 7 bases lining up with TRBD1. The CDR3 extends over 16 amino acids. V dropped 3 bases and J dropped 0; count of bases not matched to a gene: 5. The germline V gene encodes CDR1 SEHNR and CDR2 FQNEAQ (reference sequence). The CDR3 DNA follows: TGTGCCAGCAGCTTCAGGGGGGCTACCTCTGGAAACACCATATATTTT. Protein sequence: CASSFRGATSGNTIYF. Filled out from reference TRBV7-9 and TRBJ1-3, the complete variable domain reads DTGVSQNPRHKITKRGQNVTFRCDPISEHNRLYWYRQTLGQGPEFLTYFQNEAQLEKSRLLSDRFSAERPKGSFSTLEIQRTEQGDSAMYLCASSFRGATSGNTIYFGEGSWLTVV.

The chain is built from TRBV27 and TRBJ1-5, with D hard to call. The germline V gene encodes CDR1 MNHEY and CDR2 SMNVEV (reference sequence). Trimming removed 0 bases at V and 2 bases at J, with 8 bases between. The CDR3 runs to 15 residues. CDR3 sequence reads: CASSLSWAGNQPQHF. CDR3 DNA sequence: TGTGCCAGCAGTTTATCGTGGGCCGGCAATCAGCCCCAGCATTTT.

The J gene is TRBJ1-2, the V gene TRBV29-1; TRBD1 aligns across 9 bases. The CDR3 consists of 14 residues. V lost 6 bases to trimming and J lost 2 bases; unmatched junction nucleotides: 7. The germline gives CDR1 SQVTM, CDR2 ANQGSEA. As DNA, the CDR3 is TGCAGCGTGCCCCGGGACAGGGCCAACTATGGCTACACCTTC. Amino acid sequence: CSVPRDRANYGYTF.

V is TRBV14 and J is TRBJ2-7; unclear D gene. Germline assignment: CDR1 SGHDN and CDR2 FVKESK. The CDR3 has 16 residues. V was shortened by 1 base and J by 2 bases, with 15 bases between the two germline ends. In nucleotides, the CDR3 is TGTGCCAGCAGCCAAGTACATCATCTCGGAGCCTACGAGCAGTACTTC. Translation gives CASSQVHHLGAYEQYF.

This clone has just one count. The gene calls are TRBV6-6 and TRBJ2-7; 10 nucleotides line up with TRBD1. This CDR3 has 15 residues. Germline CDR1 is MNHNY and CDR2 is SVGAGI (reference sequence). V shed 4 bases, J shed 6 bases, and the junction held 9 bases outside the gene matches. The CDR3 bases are TGTGCCAGCAGTTGGACCGGGACAGGGGCCGGCGAGCAGTACTTC. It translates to CASSWTGTGAGEQYF.

Here the CDR3 DNA reads TGTGCCAGCAGCCAAGAAGGGACAGAATCTGGAAACACCATATATTTT. Translation gives CASSQEGTESGNTIYF. This chain joins TRBV4-2 and TRBJ1-3; TRBD1 aligns across 7 bases. The ends lost 0 bases at V and 1 base at J; junction bases unmatched: 3. Looked up from germline, CDR1 is LGHNA and CDR2 is YNFKEQ. The CDR3 contains 16 residues.

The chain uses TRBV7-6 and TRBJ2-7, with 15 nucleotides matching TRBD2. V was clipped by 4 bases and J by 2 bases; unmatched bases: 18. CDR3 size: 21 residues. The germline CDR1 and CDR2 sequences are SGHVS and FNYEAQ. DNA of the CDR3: TGTGCCAGCAGCTCTACTCTTAAGATCGGACTAGCGGGAGGGCCACCCTACGAGCAGTACTTC. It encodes CASSSTLKIGLAGGPPYEQYF.

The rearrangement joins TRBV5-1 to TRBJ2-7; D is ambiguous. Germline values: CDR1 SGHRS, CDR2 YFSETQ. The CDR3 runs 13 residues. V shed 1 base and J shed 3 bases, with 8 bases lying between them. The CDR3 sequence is CASSLNQNYEQYF. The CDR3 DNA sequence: TGCGCCAGCAGCTTGAATCAGAACTACGAGCAGTACTTC.

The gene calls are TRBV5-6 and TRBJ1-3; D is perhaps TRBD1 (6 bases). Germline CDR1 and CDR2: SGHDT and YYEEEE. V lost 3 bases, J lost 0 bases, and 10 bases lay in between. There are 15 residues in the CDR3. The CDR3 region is CASSWTVSSGNTIYF. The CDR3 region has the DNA TGTGCCAGCAGCTGGACAGTAAGCTCTGGAAACACCATATATTTT.

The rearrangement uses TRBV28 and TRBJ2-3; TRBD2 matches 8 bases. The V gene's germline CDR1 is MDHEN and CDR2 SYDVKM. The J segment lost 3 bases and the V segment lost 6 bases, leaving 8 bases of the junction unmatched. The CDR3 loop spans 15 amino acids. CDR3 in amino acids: CASSLAGQTTDTQYF. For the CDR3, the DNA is TGTGCCAGCAGCCTAGCGGGCCAGACAACAGATACGCAGTATTTT.

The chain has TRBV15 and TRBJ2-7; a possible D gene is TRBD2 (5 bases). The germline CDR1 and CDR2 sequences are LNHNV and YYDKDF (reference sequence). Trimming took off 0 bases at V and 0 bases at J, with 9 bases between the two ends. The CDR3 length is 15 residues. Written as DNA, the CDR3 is TGTGCCACCAGCAGAGAGCGGGTCCCCTCCTACGAGCAGTACTTC. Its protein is CATSRERVPSYEQYF.

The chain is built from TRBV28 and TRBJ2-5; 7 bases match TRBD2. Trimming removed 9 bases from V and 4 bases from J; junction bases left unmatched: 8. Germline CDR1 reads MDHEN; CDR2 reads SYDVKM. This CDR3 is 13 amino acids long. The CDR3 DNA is TGTGCCAGTGCTAGCGGACACTTAGAGACCCAGTACTTC. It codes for CASASGHLETQYF.

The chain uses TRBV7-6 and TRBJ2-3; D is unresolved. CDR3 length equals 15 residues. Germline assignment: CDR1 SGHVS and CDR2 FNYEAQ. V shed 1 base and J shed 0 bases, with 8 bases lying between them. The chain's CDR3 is CASSLVGSSTDTQYF. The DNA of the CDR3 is TGTGCCAGCAGCTTAGTCGGTTCTAGCACAGATACGCAGTATTTT.

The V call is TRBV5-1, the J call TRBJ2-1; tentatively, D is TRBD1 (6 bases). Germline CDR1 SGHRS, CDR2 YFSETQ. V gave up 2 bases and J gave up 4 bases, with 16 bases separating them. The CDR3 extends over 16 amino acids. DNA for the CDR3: TGCGCCAGCAGCTTTACAGGGTTGTACAAGTACAATGAGCAGTTCTTC. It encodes CASSFTGLYKYNEQFF.

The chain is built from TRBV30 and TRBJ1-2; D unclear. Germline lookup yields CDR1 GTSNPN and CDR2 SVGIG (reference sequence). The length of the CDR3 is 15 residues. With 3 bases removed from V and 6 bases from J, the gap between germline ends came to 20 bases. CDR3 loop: CAWRLGPVSGNGYTF. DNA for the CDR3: TGTGCCTGGAGGCTAGGCCCCGTCTCGGGGAATGGCTACACCTTC. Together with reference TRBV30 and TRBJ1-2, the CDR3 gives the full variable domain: SQTIHQWPATLVQPVGSPLSLECTVEGTSNPNLYWYRQAAGRGLQLLFYSVGIGQISSEVPQNLSASRPQDRQFILSSKKLLLSDSGFYLCAWRLGPVSGNGYTFGSGTRLTVV.

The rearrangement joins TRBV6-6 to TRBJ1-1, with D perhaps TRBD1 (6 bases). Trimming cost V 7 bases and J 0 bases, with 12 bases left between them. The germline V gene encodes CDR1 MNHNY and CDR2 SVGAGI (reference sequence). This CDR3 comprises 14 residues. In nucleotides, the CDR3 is TGTGCCAGCACCCTCGGGACAATGAACACTGAAGCTTTCTTT. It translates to CASTLGTMNTEAFF.

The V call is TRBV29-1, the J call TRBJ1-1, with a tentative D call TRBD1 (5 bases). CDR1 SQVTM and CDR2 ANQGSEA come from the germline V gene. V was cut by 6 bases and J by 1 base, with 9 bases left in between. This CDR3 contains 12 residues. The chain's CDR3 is CSVFQGNTEAFF. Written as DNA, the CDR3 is TGCAGCGTGTTCCAGGGGAACACTGAAGCTTTCTTT.

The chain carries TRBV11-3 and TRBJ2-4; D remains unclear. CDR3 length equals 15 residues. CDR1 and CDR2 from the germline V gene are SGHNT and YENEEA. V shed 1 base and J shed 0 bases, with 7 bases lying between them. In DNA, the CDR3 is TGTGCCAGCAGCTTAGTTGAGCCAGCCAAAAACATTCAGTACTTC. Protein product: CASSLVEPAKNIQYF.

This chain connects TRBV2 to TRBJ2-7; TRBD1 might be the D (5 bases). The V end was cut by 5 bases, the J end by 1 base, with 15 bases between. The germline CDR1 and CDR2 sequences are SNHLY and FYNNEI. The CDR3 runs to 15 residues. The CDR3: CASSRTFLGSYEQYF. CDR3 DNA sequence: TGTGCCAGCAGTAGGACATTTTTAGGGTCCTACGAGCAGTACTTC. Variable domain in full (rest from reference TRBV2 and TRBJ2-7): EPEVTQTPSHQVTQMGQEVILRCVPISNHLYFYWYRQILGQKVEFLVSFYNNEISEKSEIFDDQFSVERPDGSNFTLKIRSTKLEDSAMYFCASSRTFLGSYEQYFGPGTRLTVT.

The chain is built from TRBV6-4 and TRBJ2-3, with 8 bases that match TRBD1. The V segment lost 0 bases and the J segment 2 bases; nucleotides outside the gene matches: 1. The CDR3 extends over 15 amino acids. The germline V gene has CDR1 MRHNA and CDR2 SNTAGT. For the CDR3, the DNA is TGTGCCAGCAGTGACTCGCAGGGGGCCACAGATACGCAGTATTTT. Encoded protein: CASSDSQGATDTQYF.

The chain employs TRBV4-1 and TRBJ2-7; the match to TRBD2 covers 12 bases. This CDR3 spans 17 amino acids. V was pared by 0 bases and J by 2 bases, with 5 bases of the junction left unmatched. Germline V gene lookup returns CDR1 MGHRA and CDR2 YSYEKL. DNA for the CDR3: TGCGCCAGCAGCCAAGAGGGAGGACTAGCGGGAACCTACGAGCAGTACTTC. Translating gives CASSQEGGLAGTYEQYF.

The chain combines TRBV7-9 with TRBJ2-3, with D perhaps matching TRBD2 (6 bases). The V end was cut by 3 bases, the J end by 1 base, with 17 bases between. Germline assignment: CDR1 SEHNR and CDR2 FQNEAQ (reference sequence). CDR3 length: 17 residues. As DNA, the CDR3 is TGTGCCAGCAGCTTCCCCCGGAGACTAGTGGGCACAGATACGCAGTATTTT. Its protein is CASSFPRRLVGTDTQYF.

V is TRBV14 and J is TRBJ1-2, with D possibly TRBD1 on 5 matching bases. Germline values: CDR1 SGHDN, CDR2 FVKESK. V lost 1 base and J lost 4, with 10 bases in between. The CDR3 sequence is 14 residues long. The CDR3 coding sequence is TGTGCCAGCAGCCAAGGGGGCGGGGGCTATGGCTACACCTTC. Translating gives CASSQGGGGYGYTF. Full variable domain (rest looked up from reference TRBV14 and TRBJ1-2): EAGVTQFPSHSVIEKGQTVTLRCDPISGHDNLYWYRRVMGKEIKFLLHFVKESKQDESGMPNNRFLAERTGGTYSTLKVQPAELEDSGVYFCASSQGGGGYGYTFGSGTRLTVV.

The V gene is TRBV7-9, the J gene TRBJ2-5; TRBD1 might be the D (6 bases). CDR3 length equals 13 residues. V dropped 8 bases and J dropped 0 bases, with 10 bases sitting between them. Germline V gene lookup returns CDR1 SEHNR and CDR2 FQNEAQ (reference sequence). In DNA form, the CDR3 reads TGTGCCAGCGCCGGGGACAACCAAGAGACCCAGTACTTC. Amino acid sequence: CASAGDNQETQYF.

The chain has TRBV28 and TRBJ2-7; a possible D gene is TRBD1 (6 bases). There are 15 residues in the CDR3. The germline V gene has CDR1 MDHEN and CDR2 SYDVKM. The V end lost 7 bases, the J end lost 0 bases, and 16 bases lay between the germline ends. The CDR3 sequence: CASTRPTGSSYEQYF. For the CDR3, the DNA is TGTGCCAGCACTCGTCCTACAGGGAGCTCCTACGAGCAGTACTTC.

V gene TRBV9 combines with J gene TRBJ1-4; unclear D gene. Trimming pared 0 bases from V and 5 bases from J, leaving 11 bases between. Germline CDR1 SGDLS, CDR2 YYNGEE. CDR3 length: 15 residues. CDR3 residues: CASSVDPSRNEKLFF. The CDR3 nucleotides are TGTGCCAGCAGCGTAGACCCTAGCCGCAATGAAAAACTGTTTTTT.

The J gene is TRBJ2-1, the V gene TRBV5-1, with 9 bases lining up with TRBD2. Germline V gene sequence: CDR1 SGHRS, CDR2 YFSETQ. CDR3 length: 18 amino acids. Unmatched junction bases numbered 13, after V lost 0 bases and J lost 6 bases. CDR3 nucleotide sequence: TGCGCCAGCAGCTTGGAGGGGCTAGCGGGAACTGGGTCCAATGAGCAGTTCTTC. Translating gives CASSLEGLAGTGSNEQFF.

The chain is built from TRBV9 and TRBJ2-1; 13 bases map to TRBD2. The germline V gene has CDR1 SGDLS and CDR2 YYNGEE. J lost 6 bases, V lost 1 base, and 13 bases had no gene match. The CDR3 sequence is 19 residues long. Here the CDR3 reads CASSVWDRGTSGMGNEQFF. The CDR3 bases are TGTGCCAGCAGCGTATGGGACAGGGGGACTAGCGGGATGGGCAATGAGCAGTTCTTC.

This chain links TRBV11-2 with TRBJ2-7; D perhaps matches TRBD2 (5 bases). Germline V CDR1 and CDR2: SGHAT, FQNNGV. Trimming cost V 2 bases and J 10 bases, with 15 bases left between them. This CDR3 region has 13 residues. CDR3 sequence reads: CASSLNLRSEQYF. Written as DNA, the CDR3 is TGTGCCAGCAGCTTAAATCTTCGTAGCGAACAGTACTTC.

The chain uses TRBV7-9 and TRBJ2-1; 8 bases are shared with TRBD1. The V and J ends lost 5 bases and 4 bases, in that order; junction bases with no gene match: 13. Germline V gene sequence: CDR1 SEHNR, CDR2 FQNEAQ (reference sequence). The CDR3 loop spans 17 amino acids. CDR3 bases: TGTGCCAGCAGCCCCAGCGACGGGACAGGCGATTACAATGAGCAGTTCTTC. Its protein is CASSPSDGTGDYNEQFF.

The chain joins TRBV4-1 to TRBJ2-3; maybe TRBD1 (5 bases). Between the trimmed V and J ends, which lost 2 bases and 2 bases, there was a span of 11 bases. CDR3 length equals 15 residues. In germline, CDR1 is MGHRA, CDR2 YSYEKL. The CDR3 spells CASSQPRQTTDTQYF. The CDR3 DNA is TGCGCCAGCAGCCAACCGAGACAGACCACAGATACGCAGTATTTT.

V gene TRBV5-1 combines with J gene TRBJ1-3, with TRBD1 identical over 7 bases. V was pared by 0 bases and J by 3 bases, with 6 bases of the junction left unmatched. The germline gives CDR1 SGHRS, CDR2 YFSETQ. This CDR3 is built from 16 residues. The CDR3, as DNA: TGCGCCAGCAGCTTGGCCGGACAGGAATTTGGAAACACCATATATTTT. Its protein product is CASSLAGQEFGNTIYF.